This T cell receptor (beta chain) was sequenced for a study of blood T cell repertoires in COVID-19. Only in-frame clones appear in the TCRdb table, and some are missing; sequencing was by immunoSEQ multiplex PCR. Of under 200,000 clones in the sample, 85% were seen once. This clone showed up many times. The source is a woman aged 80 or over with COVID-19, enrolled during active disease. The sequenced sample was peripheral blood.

CDR3 DNA: TGTGCCAGCAGTCGGGGGGACAGGGGTTTCCAGTTGTACGGCTACACCTTC. It codes for CASSRGDRGFQLYGYTF. V is TRBV9 and J is TRBJ1-2, with TRBD1 matching 10 bases. This CDR3 comprises 17 residues. Germline CDR1 is SGDLS and CDR2 is YYNGEE. The ends lost 5 bases at V and 8 bases at J; junction bases unmatched: 18. Full variable domain (remainder filled in from reference TRBV9 and TRBJ1-2): DSGVTQTPKHLITATGQRVTLRCSPRSGDLSVYWYQQSLDQGLQFLIQYYNGEERAKGNILERFSAQQFPDLHSELNLSSLELGDSALYFCASSRGDRGFQLYGYTFGSGTRLTVV.